This TCR beta chain was profiled in a study of patients and donors after allogeneic stem cell transplantation. This clonotype was counted at least ten times. TCRdb itself ran the RT-PCR reads through MiXCR, one entry per CDR3 protein. The sample lists fewer than 75,000 distinct CDR3 sequences, 10% to 15% occurring once. The ends lost 0 bases at V and 5 bases at J; junction bases unmatched: 6. Germline CDR1 is SGDLS and CDR2 is YYNGEE. The CDR3 has 16 amino acids. The sample taken for sequencing was blood, either unsorted or a sorted T cell fraction (not recorded which). V is TRBV9 and J is TRBJ1-4; 8 bases are a match to TRBD1. This clonotype was sampled from a human donor who was either an allogeneic HSCT recipient or a stem cell or donor lymphocyte infusion donor (not recorded which). It is not recorded whose cells these are; they may come from a transplant donor. The CDR3 reads CASSVAGTGINEKLFF. DNA of the CDR3: TGTGCCAGCAGCGTAGCGGGGACAGGCATCAATGAAAAACTGTTTTTT.